This TCR beta chain was sequenced in a study of tumor and adjacent non-tumor tissue in lung cancer. The library came from three nested PCR rounds adapted from ARM-PCR protocols. TCRdb reanalysed the multiplex PCR reads using MiXCR and keeps one entry per CDR3 protein. Among some 80,000 distinct CDR3 sequences listed, approximately 81% were seen once. The template was RNA from unsorted bulk tissue. Distant lung tissue was collected more than 3 cm away from the tumor edge. Germline V CDR1 and CDR2: SQVTM, ANQGSEA. The CDR3 spans 15 residues. General study results and limits: Top 100 clones took a larger repertoire share in normal lung.

Notes on this clonotype: Antigen unknown. At one end, the junction sequence differs from germline, possibly due to a read error.

The V call is TRBV29-1, the J call TRBJ2-1, with unresolved D. Sequenced sample: distant non-tumor lung tissue. The TCR originated in a man between 60 and 75 years old with non-small cell lung cancer. The CDR3: CSVTGYRIPSIEQVF. The CDR3 region has the DNA TGCAGCGTTACGGGCTATCGAATACCGAGTATAGAGCAGGTCTTC.